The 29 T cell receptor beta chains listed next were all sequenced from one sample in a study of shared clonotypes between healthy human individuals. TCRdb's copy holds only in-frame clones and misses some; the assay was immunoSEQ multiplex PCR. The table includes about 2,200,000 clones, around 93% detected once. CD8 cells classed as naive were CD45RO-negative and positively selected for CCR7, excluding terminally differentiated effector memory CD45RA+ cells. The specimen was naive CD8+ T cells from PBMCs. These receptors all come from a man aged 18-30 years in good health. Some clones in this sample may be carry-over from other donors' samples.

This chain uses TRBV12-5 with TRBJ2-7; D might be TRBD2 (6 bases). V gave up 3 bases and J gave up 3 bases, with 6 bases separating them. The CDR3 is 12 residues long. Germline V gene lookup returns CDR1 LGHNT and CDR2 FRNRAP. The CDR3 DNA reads TGTGCTAGTGGTTTTAGCGGCTACGAGCAGTACTTC. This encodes CASGFSGYEQYF.

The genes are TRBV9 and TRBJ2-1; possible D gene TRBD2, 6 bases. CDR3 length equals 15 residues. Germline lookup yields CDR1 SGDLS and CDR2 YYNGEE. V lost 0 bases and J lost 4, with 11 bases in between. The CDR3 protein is CASSVGASEYNEQFF. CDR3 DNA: TGTGCCAGCAGCGTAGGCGCTAGCGAATACAATGAGCAGTTCTTC.

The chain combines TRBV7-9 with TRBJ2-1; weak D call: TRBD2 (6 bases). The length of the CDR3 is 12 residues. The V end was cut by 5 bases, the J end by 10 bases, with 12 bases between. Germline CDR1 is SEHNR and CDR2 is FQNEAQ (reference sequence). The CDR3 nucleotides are TGTGCCAGCAGCCCAGAACGGGGGGAGCAGTTCTTC. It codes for CASSPERGEQFF.

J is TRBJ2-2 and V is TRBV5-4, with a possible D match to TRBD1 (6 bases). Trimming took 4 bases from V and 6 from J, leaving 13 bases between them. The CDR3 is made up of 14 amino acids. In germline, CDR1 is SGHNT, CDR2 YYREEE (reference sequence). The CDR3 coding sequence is TGTGCCAGCAGCCCAGGGGATGCGGCCGGGGAGCTGTTTTTT. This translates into CASSPGDAAGELFF.

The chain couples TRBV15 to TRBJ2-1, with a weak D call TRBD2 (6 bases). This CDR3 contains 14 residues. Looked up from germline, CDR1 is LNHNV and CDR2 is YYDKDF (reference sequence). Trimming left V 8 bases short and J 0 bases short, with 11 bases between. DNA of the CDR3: TGTGCCACCTCCCCCGGGGGCTCCTACAATGAGCAGTTCTTC. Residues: CATSPGGSYNEQFF.

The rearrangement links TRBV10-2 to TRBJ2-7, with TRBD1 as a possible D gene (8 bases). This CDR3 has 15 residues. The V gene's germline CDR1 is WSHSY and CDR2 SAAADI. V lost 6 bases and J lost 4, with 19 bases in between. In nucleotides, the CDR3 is TGCGCCAGCAGCCAAGGACAGGGACTATGGTACGAGCAGTACTTC. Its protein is CASSQGQGLWYEQYF.

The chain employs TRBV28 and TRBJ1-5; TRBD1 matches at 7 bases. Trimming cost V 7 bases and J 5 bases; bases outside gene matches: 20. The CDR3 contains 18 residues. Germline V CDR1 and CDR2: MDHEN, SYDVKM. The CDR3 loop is CASTAPRGGLAVDQPQHF. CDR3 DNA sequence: TGTGCCAGCACCGCCCCTAGAGGGGGCCTCGCCGTGGATCAGCCCCAGCATTTT. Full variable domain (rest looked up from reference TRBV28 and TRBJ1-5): DVKVTQSSRYLVKRTGEKVFLECVQDMDHENMFWYRQDPGLGLRLIYFSYDVKMKEKGDIPEGYSVSREKKERFSLILESASTNQTSMYLCASTAPRGGLAVDQPQHFGDGTRLSIL.

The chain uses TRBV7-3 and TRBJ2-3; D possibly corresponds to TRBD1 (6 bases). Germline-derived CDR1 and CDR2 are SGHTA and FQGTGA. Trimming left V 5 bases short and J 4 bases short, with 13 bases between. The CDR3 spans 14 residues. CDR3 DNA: TGTGCCAGCAGCCAACAGGGATGGGCAGATACGCAGTATTTT. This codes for CASSQQGWADTQYF.

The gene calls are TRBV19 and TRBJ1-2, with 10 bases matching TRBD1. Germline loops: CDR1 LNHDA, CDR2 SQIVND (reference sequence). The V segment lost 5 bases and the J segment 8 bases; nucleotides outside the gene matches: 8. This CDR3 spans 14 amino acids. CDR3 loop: CASSPWTGGTGYTF. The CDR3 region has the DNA TGTGCCAGTAGTCCCTGGACAGGGGGGACCGGCTACACCTTC.

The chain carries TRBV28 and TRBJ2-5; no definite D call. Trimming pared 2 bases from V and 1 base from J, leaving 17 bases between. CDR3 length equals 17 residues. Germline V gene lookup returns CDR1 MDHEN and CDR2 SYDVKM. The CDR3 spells CASSLNGPTRLQETQYF. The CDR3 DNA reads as TGTGCCAGCAGTTTAAATGGGCCGACAAGGCTCCAAGAGACCCAGTACTTC.

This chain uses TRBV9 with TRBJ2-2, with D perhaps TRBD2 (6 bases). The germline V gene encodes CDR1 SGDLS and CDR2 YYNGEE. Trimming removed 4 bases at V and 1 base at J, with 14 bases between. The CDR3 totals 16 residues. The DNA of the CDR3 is TGTGCCAGCAGCCCCCGCGGCGGGATGAACACCGGGGAGCTGTTTTTT. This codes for CASSPRGGMNTGELFF.

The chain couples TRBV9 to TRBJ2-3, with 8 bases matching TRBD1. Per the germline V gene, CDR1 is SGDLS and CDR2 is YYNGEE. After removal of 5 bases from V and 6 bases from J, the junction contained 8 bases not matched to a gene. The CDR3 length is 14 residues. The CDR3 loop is CASSSRDRSDTQYF. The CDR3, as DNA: TGTGCCAGCAGTTCGCGGGACAGGTCCGATACGCAGTATTTT.

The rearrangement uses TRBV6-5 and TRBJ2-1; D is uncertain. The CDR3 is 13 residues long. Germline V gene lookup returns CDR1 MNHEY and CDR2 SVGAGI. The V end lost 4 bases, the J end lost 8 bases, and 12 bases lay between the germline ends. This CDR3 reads CASSSRRYHEQFF. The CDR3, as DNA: TGTGCCAGCAGTTCCAGACGTTACCATGAGCAGTTCTTC.

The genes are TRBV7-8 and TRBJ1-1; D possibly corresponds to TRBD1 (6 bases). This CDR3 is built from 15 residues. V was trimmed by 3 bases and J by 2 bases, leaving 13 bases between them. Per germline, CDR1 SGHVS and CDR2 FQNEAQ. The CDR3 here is CASSLDGTPNTEAFF. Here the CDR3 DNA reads TGTGCCAGCAGCTTGGACGGGACACCTAACACTGAAGCTTTCTTT.

The CDR3 DNA is TGTGCCAGCAGCCAGACAGGGTTGGGGGCAGGGACCCAGTACTTC. It encodes CASSQTGLGAGTQYF. The genes are TRBV7-9 and TRBJ2-5, with 7 bases fitting TRBD1. This CDR3 has 15 residues. The ends lost 5 bases at V and 7 bases at J; junction bases unmatched: 13. CDR1 is SEHNR, CDR2 FQNEAQ, per germline (reference sequence).

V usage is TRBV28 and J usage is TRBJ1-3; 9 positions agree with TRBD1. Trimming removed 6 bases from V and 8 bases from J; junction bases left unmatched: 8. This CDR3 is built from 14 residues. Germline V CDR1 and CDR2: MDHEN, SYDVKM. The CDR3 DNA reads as TGTGCCAGCAGGCGCACAGGGGGCAGGGACACCATATATTTT. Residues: CASRRTGGRDTIYF.

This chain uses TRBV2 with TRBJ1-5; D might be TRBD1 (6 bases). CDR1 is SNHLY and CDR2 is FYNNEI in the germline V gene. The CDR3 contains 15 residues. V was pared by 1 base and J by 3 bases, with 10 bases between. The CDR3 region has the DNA TGTGCCAGCAGTGAAGAACAGGGTAACAATCAGCCCCAGCATTTT. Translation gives CASSEEQGNNQPQHF.

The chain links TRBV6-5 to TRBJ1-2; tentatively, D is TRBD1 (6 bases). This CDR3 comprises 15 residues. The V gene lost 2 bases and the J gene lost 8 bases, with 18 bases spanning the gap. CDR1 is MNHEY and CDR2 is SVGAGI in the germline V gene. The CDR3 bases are TGTGCCAGCAGTTACCTCGGGGGGGGCGCGGAGGGCTACACCTTC. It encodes CASSYLGGGAEGYTF.

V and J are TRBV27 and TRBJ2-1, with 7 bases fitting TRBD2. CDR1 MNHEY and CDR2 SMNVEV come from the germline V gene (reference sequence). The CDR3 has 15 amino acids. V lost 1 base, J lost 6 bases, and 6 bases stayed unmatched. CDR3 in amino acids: CASSLFWGRANEQFF. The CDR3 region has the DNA TGTGCCAGCAGTTTATTTTGGGGGAGGGCCAATGAGCAGTTCTTC.

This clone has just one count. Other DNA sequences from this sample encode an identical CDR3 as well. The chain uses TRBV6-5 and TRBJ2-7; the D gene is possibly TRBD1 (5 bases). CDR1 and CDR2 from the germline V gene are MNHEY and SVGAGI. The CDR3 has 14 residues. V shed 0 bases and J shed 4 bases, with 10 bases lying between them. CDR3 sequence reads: CASSYSSGSYEQYF. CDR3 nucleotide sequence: TGTGCCAGCAGTTACTCGTCAGGGTCTTACGAGCAGTACTTC.

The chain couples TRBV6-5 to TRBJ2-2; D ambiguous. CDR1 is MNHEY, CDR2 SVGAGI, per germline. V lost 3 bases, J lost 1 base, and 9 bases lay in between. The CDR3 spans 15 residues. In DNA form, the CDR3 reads TGTGCCAGCAGTTATGGAGATTTGAACACCGGGGAGCTGTTTTTT. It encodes CASSYGDLNTGELFF.

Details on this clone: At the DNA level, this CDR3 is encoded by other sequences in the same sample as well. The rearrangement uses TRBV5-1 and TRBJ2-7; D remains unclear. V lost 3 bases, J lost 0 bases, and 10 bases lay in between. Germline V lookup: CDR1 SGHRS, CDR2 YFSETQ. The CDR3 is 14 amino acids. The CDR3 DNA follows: TGCGCCAGCAGCTCGACTGGAAGCTCCTACGAGCAGTACTTC. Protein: CASSSTGSSYEQYF.

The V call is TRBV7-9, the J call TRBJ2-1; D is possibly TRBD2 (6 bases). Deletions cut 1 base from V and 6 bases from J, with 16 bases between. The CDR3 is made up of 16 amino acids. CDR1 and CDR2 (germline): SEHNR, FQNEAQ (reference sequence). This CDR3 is CASSLVMGGAVNEQFF. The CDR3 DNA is TGTGCCAGCAGCTTAGTCATGGGGGGAGCAGTCAATGAGCAGTTCTTC.

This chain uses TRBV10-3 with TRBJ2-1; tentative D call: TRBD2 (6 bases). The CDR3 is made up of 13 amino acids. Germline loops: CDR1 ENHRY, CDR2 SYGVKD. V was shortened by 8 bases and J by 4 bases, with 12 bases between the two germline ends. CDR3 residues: CAIGGAGYNEQFF. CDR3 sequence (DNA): TGTGCCATCGGAGGAGCGGGTTACAATGAGCAGTTCTTC.

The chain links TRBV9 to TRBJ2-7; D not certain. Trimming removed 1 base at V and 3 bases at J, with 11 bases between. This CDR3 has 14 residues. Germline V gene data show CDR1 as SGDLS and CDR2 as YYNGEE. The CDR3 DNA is TGTGCCAGCAGCGTACTGCCAGATTTCTACGAGCAGTACTTC. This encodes CASSVLPDFYEQYF.

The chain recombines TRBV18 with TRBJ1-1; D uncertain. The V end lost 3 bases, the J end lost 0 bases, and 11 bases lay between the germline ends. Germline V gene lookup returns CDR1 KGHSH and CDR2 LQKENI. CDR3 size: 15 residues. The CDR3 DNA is TGTGCCAGCTCACCGTACAGCGGGCTGAACACTGAAGCTTTCTTT. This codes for CASSPYSGLNTEAFF.

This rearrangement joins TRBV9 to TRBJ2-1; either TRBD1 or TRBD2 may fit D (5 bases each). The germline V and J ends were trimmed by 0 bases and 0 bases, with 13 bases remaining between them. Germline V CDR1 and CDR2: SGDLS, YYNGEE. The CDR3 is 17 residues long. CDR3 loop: CASSVARGSRSYNEQFF. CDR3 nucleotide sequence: TGTGCCAGCAGCGTAGCCCGGGGCAGCCGCTCCTACAATGAGCAGTTCTTC.

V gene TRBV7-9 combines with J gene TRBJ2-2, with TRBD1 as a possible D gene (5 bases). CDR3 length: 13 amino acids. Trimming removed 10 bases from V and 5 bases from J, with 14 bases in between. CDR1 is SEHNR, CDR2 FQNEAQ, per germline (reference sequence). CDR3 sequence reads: CAIGAGLTGELFF. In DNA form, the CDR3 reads TGTGCCATTGGGGCAGGCTTGACCGGGGAGCTGTTTTTT.

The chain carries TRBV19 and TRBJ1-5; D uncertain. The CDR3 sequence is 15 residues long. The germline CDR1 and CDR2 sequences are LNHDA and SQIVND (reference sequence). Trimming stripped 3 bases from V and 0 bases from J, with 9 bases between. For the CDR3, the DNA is TGTGCCAGTAGTATTAACACTTTTAGCAATCAGCCCCAGCATTTT. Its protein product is CASSINTFSNQPQHF.